This TCR beta chain emerged from a study of T cells in localized non-small cell lung cancer. Sequencing was performed with immunoSEQ multiplex PCR; in TCRdb, only in-frame clones are kept and a portion is missing. The table includes over 25,000 clones, approximately 92% detected once. In germline, CDR1 is WSHSY, CDR2 SAAADI. J gave up 3 bases and V 8 bases, and 6 bases lay outside the gene matches. The CDR3 has 14 amino acids. The sample here was peripheral blood, taken before any cancer treatment. This clonotype was obtained from a female donor of 60 years or more with stage I lung adenocarcinoma. This chain links TRBV10-2 with TRBJ1-4, with 7 bases identical to TRBD1. Here the CDR3 DNA reads TGCGCCAGCTCAAGGGACAGCTCTAATGAAAAACTGTTTTTT. It yields the protein CASSRDSSNEKLFF.